These 24 T cell receptor beta chains were all obtained from the same sample, sequenced in a study of T cells in Graves' hyperthyroidism and ophthalmopathy. TCR beta CDR3 regions were amplified from RNA transcripts. First-round RT-PCR with HTBI primers amplified the TCR CDR3 region. TCRdb redid the calling of the multiplex PCR reads with MiXCR, one entry per CDR3 protein. The sample shows 640,000 or so distinct CDR3 sequences, approximately 14% of them seen only once. What was sequenced was blood. Receptors originate from a woman aged 40 to 50 with Graves' ophthalmopathy.

The CDR3 spells CASSSPRQAKNIQYF. As DNA, the CDR3 is TGTGCCAGCAGCTCACCCAGACAAGCCAAAAACATTCAGTACTTC. V gene TRBV7-2 combines with J gene TRBJ2-4; no definite D call. V lost 4 bases, J lost 0 bases, and 10 bases lay in between. The V gene's germline CDR1 is SGHTA and CDR2 FQGNSA. This CDR3 has 15 amino acids.

J is TRBJ1-5 and V is TRBV15; D gene uncertain. The V gene's germline CDR1 is LNHNV and CDR2 YYDKDF (reference sequence). Between the trimmed V and J ends, which lost 5 bases and 2 bases, there was a span of 16 bases. This CDR3 has 16 residues. The CDR3 DNA reads TGTGCCACCAGCCAACACTGGGGTGAGGGCAATCAGCCCCAGCATTTT. It is translated as CATSQHWGEGNQPQHF.

There are many counts of this clonotype. V is TRBV6-5 and J is TRBJ1-1; D possibly corresponds to TRBD1 (5 bases). Germline CDR1 is MNHEY and CDR2 is SVGAGI. V lost 2 bases and J 0 bases, leaving 10 bases between the germline ends. The length of the CDR3 is 15 residues. The CDR3 region has the DNA TGTGCCAGCAGTTACGGGGACGGATTGAACACTGAAGCTTTCTTT. This translates into CASSYGDGLNTEAFF.

In this sample, this clonotype turned up many times. This could be a read error, since a much larger clone is one nucleotide away. The chain joins TRBV6-1 to TRBJ1-2; 9 nucleotides agree with TRBD1. This CDR3 comprises 14 residues. Germline values: CDR1 MNHNS, CDR2 SASEGT. V lost 8 bases and J lost 6; bases outside the gene matches: 10. The CDR3: CASGPGTGSHGYTF. The CDR3 DNA reads as TGTGCCAGCGGTCCCGGGACAGGGTCTCATGGCTACACCTTC.

This clonotype was seen more than once but under ten times. The J gene is TRBJ1-1, the V gene TRBV11-2; 12 bases map to TRBD1. Germline CDR1 and CDR2: SGHAT and FQNNGV. V dropped 5 bases and J dropped 1; count of bases not matched to a gene: 8. The CDR3 spans 17 residues. CDR3 DNA sequence: TGTGCCAGCAGCCCCACCGGGACAGGGGGCCGGAACACTGAAGCTTTCTTT. It is translated as CASSPTGTGGRNTEAFF.

There are a few counts of this clonotype. V and J are TRBV9 and TRBJ1-2; the D gene is possibly TRBD1 (6 bases). Germline CDR1 is SGDLS and CDR2 is YYNGEE. V was shortened by 1 base and J by 7 bases, with 11 bases between the two germline ends. The CDR3 sequence is 13 residues long. CDR3 in amino acids: CASSVPGAGGYTF. CDR3 nucleotides: TGTGCCAGCAGCGTACCGGGGGCCGGTGGCTACACCTTC.

This clonotype has a handful of counts. The chain has TRBV20-1 and TRBJ2-7; 7 bases are shared with TRBD2. The CDR3 consists of 16 residues. Germline CDR1 is DFQATT and CDR2 is SNEGSKA (reference sequence). V shed 0 bases and J 1 base; nucleotides not matched to a gene: 9. CDR3 nucleotide sequence: TGCAGTGCTAGAGATCTTCTAGCGGACTTTTCCTACGAGCAGTACTTC. It codes for CSARDLLADFSYEQYF.

Remarks on this clonotype: This may come from a read error, since a much larger clone is one base off. The genes are TRBV19 and TRBJ2-7; D uncertain. Germline V gene lookup returns CDR1 LNHDA and CDR2 SQIVND (reference sequence). This CDR3 region has 15 residues. Here the CDR3 reads CVSSIGRKGSYEQYF. CDR3 in DNA: TGTGTCAGTAGTATTGGGCGGAAAGGATCCTACGAGCAGTACTTC.

The chain has TRBV6-4 and TRBJ2-5, with TRBD2 identical over 16 bases. V dropped 2 bases and J dropped 1; count of bases not matched to a gene: 7. The germline gives CDR1 MRHNA, CDR2 SNTAGT. This CDR3 region has 19 residues. The DNA of the CDR3 is TGTGCCAGCAGTGACCCTCGGGGACTAGCGGGAGGGTTCCAAGAGACCCAGTACTTC. It yields the protein CASSDPRGLAGGFQETQYF.

This clonotype showed up many times. The V call is TRBV27, the J call TRBJ2-7, with D possibly being TRBD1 (8 bases). Germline assignment: CDR1 MNHEY and CDR2 SMNVEV (reference sequence). This CDR3 contains 14 residues. With 7 bases removed from V and 3 bases from J, the gap between germline ends came to 16 bases. The chain's CDR3 is CASKQGGGGYEQYF. The CDR3 DNA reads TGTGCCAGCAAACAGGGGGGAGGGGGCTACGAGCAGTACTTC.

Ten or more counts support this clonotype. J is TRBJ2-2 and V is TRBV19; 7 nucleotides match TRBD2. The V gene's germline CDR1 is LNHDA and CDR2 SQIVND (reference sequence). The CDR3 loop spans 14 amino acids. Trimming removed 5 bases from V and 4 bases from J; junction bases left unmatched: 4. The CDR3 protein is CASSASGFTGELFF. In DNA, the CDR3 is TGTGCCAGTAGTGCTAGCGGATTCACCGGGGAGCTGTTTTTT.

In this sample, this clonotype turned up many times. The rearrangement uses TRBV9 and TRBJ2-2, with 9 bases aligning to TRBD1. CDR3 length: 16 residues. J gave up 4 bases and V 3 bases, and 7 bases lay outside the gene matches. CDR1 is SGDLS and CDR2 is YYNGEE in the germline V gene. The DNA for the CDR3 is TGTGCCAGCAGCGCCCTACAGGGGGCGTCCACCGGGGAGCTGTTTTTT. Translation: CASSALQGASTGELFF.

The chain employs TRBV19 and TRBJ1-1; TRBD1 might be the D (5 bases). Germline CDR1 LNHDA, CDR2 SQIVND (reference sequence). The CDR3 consists of 15 residues. V was trimmed by 7 bases and J by 1 base, leaving 16 bases between them. CDR3 nucleotide sequence: TGTGCCAGTAAGACTTATCGAGGGGCGAACACTGAAGCTTTCTTT. Its translation is CASKTYRGANTEAFF.

Many counts were recorded for this clonotype. The chain is built from TRBV12-3 or TRBV12-4 and TRBJ2-5; a weak D match, TRBD1 (5 bases). The CDR3 spans 14 residues. The V end was cut by 4 bases, the J end by 1 base, with 10 bases between. The CDR3 DNA follows: TGTGCCAGCAGTTGGGGCCACGCCCAAGAGACCCAGTACTTC. This codes for CASSWGHAQETQYF.

This chain links TRBV30 with TRBJ2-5; 9 nucleotides align to TRBD1. CDR1 is GTSNPN and CDR2 is SVGIG in the germline V gene (reference sequence). This CDR3 has 15 residues. V was clipped by 0 bases and J by 7 bases; unmatched bases: 9. CDR3 amino acids: CAWSVGTGIFGTQYF. CDR3 nucleotide sequence: TGTGCCTGGAGTGTAGGGACAGGGATTTTTGGGACCCAGTACTTC.

In this sample, this clonotype turned up many times. This chain uses TRBV28 with TRBJ2-5; possibly TRBD1 for D (5 bases). V lost 5 bases and J 8 bases, leaving 21 bases between the germline ends. CDR1 and CDR2 from the germline V gene are MDHEN and SYDVKM. The CDR3 has 15 amino acids. CDR3 sequence (DNA): TGTGCCAGCAGTACCCGACAGCCCAAGGATGATACCCAGTACTTC. The encoded protein is CASSTRQPKDDTQYF.

This clonotype was seen at least ten times. This rearrangement joins TRBV6-1 to TRBJ2-6; D gene unclear. Trimming left V 10 bases short and J 0 bases short, with 7 bases between. The CDR3 contains 13 residues. CDR1 is MNHNS and CDR2 is SASEGT in the germline V gene. The CDR3 DNA is TGTGCCACCCGGAGCTCTGGGGCCAACGTCCTGACTTTC. Residues: CATRSSGANVLTF.

This rearrangement joins TRBV6-1 to TRBJ1-1; D gene ambiguous. The CDR3 loop spans 14 amino acids. V lost 4 bases and J 4 bases, leaving 13 bases between the germline ends. The germline gives CDR1 MNHNS, CDR2 SASEGT. CDR3 region: CASSVTLAGTEAFF. The CDR3 DNA sequence: TGTGCCAGCAGTGTTACCCTGGCGGGCACTGAAGCTTTCTTT.

This clonotype was counted between two and nine times. This rearrangement joins TRBV13 to TRBJ2-7; possibly TRBD2 for D (5 bases). With 4 bases removed from V and 9 bases from J, the gap between germline ends came to 22 bases. The CDR3 loop spans 15 amino acids. Germline lookup yields CDR1 PRHDT and CDR2 FYEKMQ (reference sequence). The CDR3 is CASSSSPSNTMGQYF. CDR3 in DNA: TGTGCCAGCAGCTCTAGCCCTTCTAACACAATGGGGCAGTACTTC.

This clonotype was counted once. J is TRBJ1-2 and V is TRBV6-1; D gene ambiguous. There are 13 residues in the CDR3. Per germline, CDR1 MNHNS and CDR2 SASEGT. The V end was cut by 1 base, the J end by 8 bases, with 11 bases between. The CDR3: CASSEGRKSGYTF. CDR3 nucleotide sequence: TGTGCCAGCAGTGAAGGGCGGAAAAGCGGCTACACCTTC.

In this sample, this clonotype turned up many times. This may stem from a read error, because a much larger clone lies one nucleotide away. J is TRBJ2-7 and V is TRBV12-3 or TRBV12-4, with D possibly called TRBD1 or TRBD2 (5 bases each). CDR3 size: 14 residues. V lost 6 bases and J lost 5, with 17 bases in between. In nucleotides, the CDR3 is TGTGCCAGCAGCGTGACCGGGACCCTGGACGAGCAGTACTTC. It specifies CASSVTGTLDEQYF.

The chain links TRBV27 to TRBJ2-7, with D perhaps TRBD1 (5 bases). The germline V gene encodes CDR1 MNHEY and CDR2 SMNVEV (reference sequence). The CDR3 runs 14 residues. V dropped 3 bases and J dropped 4 bases, with 13 bases sitting between them. The CDR3, as DNA: TGTGCCAGCAGTTTGCCGTCAGGGTTATACGAGCAGTACTTC. This translates into CASSLPSGLYEQYF.

This clonotype appeared many times. The CDR3 DNA sequence: TGCGCCAGCACCCCCGGAGCCAGCTATGAGGGCTACACCTTC. Encoded protein: CASTPGASYEGYTF. The chain uses TRBV5-1 and TRBJ1-2; D remains unclear. The CDR3 is 14 residues long. The germline CDR1 and CDR2 sequences are SGHRS and YFSETQ. The germline V and J ends were trimmed by 6 bases and 8 bases, with 20 bases remaining between them.

This clonotype came up many times. The chain combines TRBV27 with TRBJ1-2; maybe TRBD1 (6 bases). The CDR3 is 14 amino acids. Per germline, CDR1 MNHEY and CDR2 SMNVEV (reference sequence). Trimming pared 5 bases from V and 0 bases from J, leaving 10 bases between. The CDR3 reads CASSPWGPNYGYTF. Here the CDR3 DNA reads TGTGCCAGCAGTCCTTGGGGGCCTAACTATGGCTACACCTTC.